This T cell receptor (beta chain) was captured in a study of OX40 agonist ivuxolimab in advanced cancers. Study conclusions and caveats: At 0.1 to 3.0 mg/kg and by week 6, clonal expansion occurred in CD4+ and CD8+ blood T cells. The specificity for antigen of the expanded peripheral T cells was not determined.

Some clones are missing from TCRdb's copy, which holds only in-frame ones; the method was immunoSEQ multiplex PCR. This table has about 73,000 clones, roughly 86% appearing once. As concerns this clone: Its antigen is currently unknown.

The timepoints at which blood was sampled were baseline, cycle 4 day 1, and cycle 7 day 1. This TCR derives from an adult with an advanced solid tumor such as melanoma, head and neck, liver or kidney cancer. The sample here was CD4+ or CD8+ T cells sorted from blood, taken in a trial of the OX40 agonist ivuxolimab.

CDR3 loop: CASSLGMGREKLFF. CDR3 sequence (DNA): TGTGCCAGCAGCTTGGGCATGGGGCGGGAAAAACTGTTTTTT. V and J are TRBV7-2 and TRBJ1-4, with D maybe TRBD1 (5 bases). V was pared by 3 bases and J by 8 bases, with 13 bases between. This CDR3 has 14 residues. Germline loops: CDR1 SGHTA, CDR2 FQGNSA.